This TCR beta chain was sequenced during a study of T cells in localized non-small cell lung cancer. Findings and limits, study-wide: Peak T cell clonality was found in uninvolved adjacent lung, exceeding tumor.

Sequenced by immunoSEQ multiplex PCR; TCRdb stores in-frame clones only, minus some. The sample consists of nearly 25,000 clones, approximately 86% of them appearing once. CDR3 length: 11 residues. V was cut by 8 bases and J by 3 bases, with 7 bases left in between. Looked up from germline, CDR1 is SEHNR and CDR2 is FQNEAQ (reference sequence). With respect to this clone: Its specificity is not known.

Material: peripheral blood, obtained before any cancer treatment. The sequence was obtained from a male donor older than 55 with stage II squamous cell lung carcinoma. The chain has TRBV7-9 and TRBJ2-5; no firm D call. CDR3 bases: TGTGCCAGCGAGGTGGAAGAGACCCAGTACTTC. It specifies CASEVEETQYF.